These 25 T cell receptor beta chains originate from one sample sequenced in a study of cytomegalovirus exposure and HLA in healthy donors. Amplification used 60 Vbeta primers and 13 Jbeta primers. The data were produced by immunoSEQ multiplex PCR, yet TCRdb's version contains in-frame clones alone and is incomplete. The sample includes about 79,000 clones, around 70% of them seen just once. Sample: PBMCs. The receptors originated from a man aged 40-50 years in good health and CMV-seropositive.

The chain recombines TRBV2 with TRBJ2-5; tentatively, D is TRBD2 (6 bases). This CDR3 comprises 19 residues. V shed 0 bases and J shed 5 bases, with 25 bases lying between them. Germline V gene lookup returns CDR1 SNHLY and CDR2 FYNNEI. Here the CDR3 reads CASSEAYGLDYSGRETQYF. DNA for the CDR3: TGTGCCAGCAGTGAAGCCTATGGCCTGGACTATTCTGGAAGGGAGACCCAGTACTTC.

The CDR3 is CASSESIAAPKNIQYF. CDR3 coding DNA: TGCGCCAGCAGTGAGTCGATAGCGGCCCCCAAAAACATTCAGTACTTC. V and J are TRBV10-1 and TRBJ2-4, with TRBD2 as a possible D gene (6 bases). From germline, CDR1 is WNHNN and CDR2 SYGVQD (reference sequence). V lost 0 bases, J lost 2 bases, and 11 bases lay in between. The CDR3 length is 16 residues.

This clone was counted only a few times. The J gene is TRBJ2-1, the V gene TRBV6-4; 11 bases align to TRBD2. CDR3 size: 16 residues. The V gene end was trimmed by 0 bases and the J gene end by 4 bases; junction bases not matched to a gene: 2. Germline V gives CDR1 MRHNA, CDR2 SNTAGT. In DNA form, the CDR3 reads TGTGCCAGCAGTGACTCCGGGACTAGCGGATACAATGAGCAGTTCTTC. Translated: CASSDSGTSGYNEQFF.

This clone was counted only a few times. This chain uses TRBV5-6 with TRBJ2-3, with 11 bases aligning to TRBD2. From germline, CDR1 is SGHDT and CDR2 YYEEEE. Germline trimming cut 4 bases from V and 1 base from J; bases unmatched to any gene: 11. The CDR3 consists of 18 residues. CDR3 sequence (DNA): TGTGCCAGCAGCCCGGGACTAGCGGTCCCGAGGGGCACAGATACGCAGTATTTT. Its protein is CASSPGLAVPRGTDTQYF.

This clone was detected once. The chain links TRBV30 to TRBJ2-7; D is possibly TRBD1 (5 bases). Germline CDR1 is GTSNPN and CDR2 is SVGIG (reference sequence). The CDR3 is 14 residues long. V lost 0 bases to trimming and J lost 2 bases, with 11 bases between them. The CDR3 region is CAWSVDSLTYEQYF. CDR3 coding DNA: TGTGCCTGGAGTGTCGACAGCCTAACCTACGAGCAGTACTTC.

Only one count was recorded for this clone. The V gene is TRBV27, the J gene TRBJ2-2, with D perhaps matching TRBD1 (6 bases). Germline V gives CDR1 MNHEY, CDR2 SMNVEV (reference sequence). Trimming pared 0 bases from V and 4 bases from J, leaving 12 bases between. This CDR3 is built from 16 residues. The CDR3 DNA reads TGTGCCAGCAGTTTATCTACCCAGGGGCTCACCGGGGAGCTGTTTTTT. Protein: CASSLSTQGLTGELFF.

As for this clone: Other DNA variants within this sample encode the same CDR3. The chain joins TRBV4-2 to TRBJ2-5; the match to TRBD1 covers 7 bases. This CDR3 has 15 amino acids. The V gene end was trimmed by 0 bases and the J gene end by 2 bases; junction bases not matched to a gene: 3. The V gene's germline CDR1 is LGHNA and CDR2 YNFKEQ. The CDR3 DNA reads as TGTGCCAGCAGCCAAGATCCAGGGGGACAAGAGACCCAGTACTTC. Its protein is CASSQDPGGQETQYF.

The V and J genes are TRBV10-2 and TRBJ2-5, with TRBD2 as a possible D gene (6 bases). The ends were cut back, 8 bases at V and 5 bases at J, with 15 bases in the middle. CDR1 and CDR2 from the germline V gene are WSHSY and SAAADI. This CDR3 is built from 13 residues. CDR3 in DNA: TGCGCCAGCGAGGAAGGAGGAGGGGAGACCCAGTACTTC. Its translation: CASEEGGGETQYF.

This chain joins TRBV6-1 and TRBJ2-3, with 7 bases that match TRBD1. The V gene end was trimmed by 2 bases and the J gene end by 3 bases; junction bases not matched to a gene: 8. The CDR3 totals 16 residues. The germline gives CDR1 MNHNS, CDR2 SASEGT. In nucleotides, the CDR3 is TGTGCCAGCAGTGAATCTAAGACAGGGTGGACAGATACGCAGTATTTT. Its protein product is CASSESKTGWTDTQYF.

This clone was found a few times. The V gene is TRBV6-6, the J gene TRBJ1-1, with no clear D. The germline V gene has CDR1 MNHNY and CDR2 SVGAGI (reference sequence). The CDR3 is 14 residues long. The V end was cut by 5 bases, the J end by 1 base, with 11 bases between. CDR3 in amino acids: CASSPPGQNTEAFF. DNA of the CDR3: TGTGCCAGCAGTCCCCCAGGCCAGAACACTGAAGCTTTCTTT.

V and J are TRBV27 and TRBJ1-1; D is ambiguous. The V gene lost 3 bases and the J gene lost 1 base, with 9 bases spanning the gap. Germline V gene data show CDR1 as MNHEY and CDR2 as SMNVEV (reference sequence). The CDR3 is 14 amino acids. The CDR3 spells CASSFFRENTEAFF. The CDR3 coding sequence is TGTGCCAGCAGTTTTTTCCGGGAGAACACTGAAGCTTTCTTT.

This sequence joins TRBV7-2 and TRBJ1-5, with a weak D call TRBD1 (5 bases). Germline lookup yields CDR1 SGHTA and CDR2 FQGNSA. The CDR3 sequence is 14 residues long. The V gene lost 3 bases and the J gene lost 2 bases, with 8 bases spanning the gap. CDR3 amino acids: CASSFWGGNQPQHF. The CDR3 DNA sequence: TGTGCCAGCAGCTTCTGGGGCGGCAATCAGCCCCAGCATTTT.

The V gene is TRBV10-3, the J gene TRBJ2-2; 11 bases are a match to TRBD1. Germline V gene sequence: CDR1 ENHRY, CDR2 SYGVKD. The V and J ends lost 4 bases and 4 bases, in that order; junction bases with no gene match: 5. This CDR3 has 16 residues. The CDR3 sequence is CAISGAGTGGTGELFF. CDR3 DNA sequence: TGTGCCATCAGTGGGGCCGGGACAGGGGGCACCGGGGAGCTGTTTTTT.

A remark on this clone: The same CDR3 arises from other DNA sequences in this sample as well. The chain recombines TRBV19 with TRBJ2-1; 7 nucleotides align to TRBD2. CDR3 size: 14 residues. Germline trimming cut 5 bases from V and 2 bases from J; bases unmatched to any gene: 3. The V gene's germline CDR1 is LNHDA and CDR2 SQIVND (reference sequence). CDR3 DNA: TGTGCCAGTAGTTTGGGGGGGACCTACAATGAGCAGTTCTTC. Translating it yields CASSLGGTYNEQFF.

The chain joins TRBV18 to TRBJ2-5; possibly TRBD1 for D (6 bases). The CDR3 has 14 amino acids. Trimming left V 5 bases short and J 1 base short, with 11 bases between. Per germline, CDR1 KGHSH and CDR2 LQKENI. The CDR3 DNA is TGTGCCAGCTCAAAGACAGGTGCCCAAGAGACCCAGTACTTC. Translated, it gives CASSKTGAQETQYF.

The chain joins TRBV5-1 to TRBJ2-5, with D uncertain. V lost 0 bases and J 2 bases, leaving 8 bases between the germline ends. Germline CDR1 is SGHRS and CDR2 is YFSETQ. The CDR3 is made up of 14 amino acids. The CDR3: CASSLGLTQETQYF. The CDR3 DNA sequence: TGCGCCAGCAGCTTGGGACTGACTCAAGAGACCCAGTACTTC.

Written as DNA, the CDR3 is TGTGCCACCAGCAGAGGTGGACAGGAGAACACTGAAGCTTTCTTT. Translated, it gives CATSRGGQENTEAFF. V usage is TRBV15 and J usage is TRBJ1-1, with 7 bases identical to TRBD1. V shed 1 base, J shed 1 base, and the junction held 3 bases outside the gene matches. The CDR3 is made up of 15 amino acids. Germline V gene lookup returns CDR1 LNHNV and CDR2 YYDKDF (reference sequence).

The rearrangement uses TRBV5-3 and TRBJ1-5; a weak D match, TRBD1 (5 bases). TRBV5-3 is an ORF, with its function uncertain. V was trimmed by 1 base and J by 5 bases, leaving 16 bases between them. This CDR3 contains 16 residues. The CDR3 DNA follows: TGTGCCAGAAGCTTGTCTTTTTCTTGGGGGGATCAGCCCCAGCATTTT. The encoded protein is CARSLSFSWGDQPQHF.

The chain joins TRBV27 to TRBJ1-4; no reliable D call. In germline, CDR1 is MNHEY, CDR2 SMNVEV (reference sequence). The CDR3 is 17 residues long. V lost 5 bases and J lost 5, with 21 bases in between. CDR3 DNA: TGTGCCAGCAGTACCTTGGAGGGCTTTGGTCTAAATGAAAAACTGTTTTTT. Residues: CASSTLEGFGLNEKLFF.

This chain uses TRBV28 with TRBJ2-5; 7 nucleotides line up with TRBD1. V shed 8 bases, J shed 3 bases, and the junction held 12 bases outside the gene matches. The CDR3 loop spans 15 amino acids. CDR1 and CDR2 from the germline V gene are MDHEN and SYDVKM. The CDR3 here is CASSVYTGVEETQYF. In DNA form, the CDR3 reads TGTGCCAGCTCAGTTTATACAGGGGTGGAAGAGACCCAGTACTTC.

The chain is built from TRBV29-1 and TRBJ1-2, with unresolved D. The V and J ends lost 6 bases and 7 bases respectively, with 12 bases between them. From germline, CDR1 is SQVTM and CDR2 ANQGSEA. The CDR3 totals 11 residues. The DNA of the CDR3 is TGCAGCGTCCCCGGGGATAGTGGCTACACCTTC. It is translated as CSVPGDSGYTF. Looking up the rest from reference TRBV29-1 and TRBJ1-2 gives the full variable domain: SAVISQKPSRDICQRGTSLTIQCQVDSQVTMMFWYRQQPGQSLTLIATANQGSEATYESGFVIDKFPISRPNLTFSTLTVSNMSPEDSSIYLCSVPGDSGYTFGSGTRLTVV.

This clone was detected a few times. V gene TRBV2 combines with J gene TRBJ2-1; a possible D gene is TRBD2 (5 bases). The CDR3 extends over 14 amino acids. CDR1 SNHLY and CDR2 FYNNEI come from the germline V gene. The V gene lost 8 bases and the J gene lost 5 bases, with 16 bases spanning the gap. The CDR3 DNA follows: TGTGCCAGCTCTCAGGACTTGGGAAACAATGAGCAGTTCTTC. Residues: CASSQDLGNNEQFF.

The chain joins TRBV9 to TRBJ2-1, with D possibly being TRBD2 (5 bases). The CDR3 is 17 residues long. CDR1 is SGDLS and CDR2 is YYNGEE in the germline V gene. Trimming removed 1 base from V and 2 bases from J, with 16 bases in between. For the CDR3, the DNA is TGTGCCAGCAGCGTACAGGCCAGCGGTTTCCCCTACAATGAGCAGTTCTTC. As protein: CASSVQASGFPYNEQFF.

This sequence joins TRBV15 and TRBJ2-2; 7 bases line up with TRBD2. Germline loops: CDR1 LNHNV, CDR2 YYDKDF (reference sequence). The CDR3 has 13 residues. Losses at the gene ends were 4 bases for V and 6 bases for J; bases not matched to a gene: 2. The CDR3 nucleotides read TGTGCCACCAGCAAGGGAGGGTCCGGGGAGCTGTTTTTT. Protein: CATSKGGSGELFF.

This clone was seen a handful of times. This rearrangement joins TRBV27 to TRBJ2-3; D is unresolved. Germline lookup yields CDR1 MNHEY and CDR2 SMNVEV (reference sequence). Deletions cut 3 bases from V and 0 bases from J, with 16 bases between. There are 17 residues in the CDR3. The CDR3 sequence: CASSFFPRVSSTDTQYF. Here the CDR3 DNA reads TGTGCCAGCAGTTTTTTTCCTCGCGTTTCTAGCACAGATACGCAGTATTTT.